This T cell receptor beta chain originates from a study of blood T cell repertoires in COVID-19. On the study more broadly: Samples representing acute and convalescent COVID-19 were sourced from the United States, Italy and Spain. The analysed material was cDNA or gDNA that came from T cells, B-cell-depleted T cells, or PBMCs.

Authors' methods: Using reference gene primer amplification, nucleated cell counts were estimated. Measured with immunoSEQ multiplex PCR; TCRdb has only the in-frame clones, and not every one. V and J calls and clone size are as listed in that table; D and trimming were resolved from the DNA. This sample has fewer than 250,000 clones; approximately 84% occur once, and the top ten carry 1.9%. This clone was picked up one time. The germline V gene has CDR1 SGHDT and CDR2 YYEEEE. Trimming cost V 4 bases and J 2 bases, with 12 bases left between them. The length of the CDR3 is 15 residues. This receptor was obtained from a woman aged 80 or over with acute or convalescent COVID-19. The chain couples TRBV5-6 to TRBJ2-2; D remains unclear. The sequenced material came from peripheral blood. The CDR3 sequence is CASSPNLINTGELFF. Written as DNA, the CDR3 is TGTGCCAGCAGCCCGAACCTAATCAACACCGGGGAGCTGTTTTTT.